A single sample is the source of the 14 T cell receptor beta chains below, sequenced in a study of cytomegalovirus exposure and HLA in healthy donors. 60 Vbeta and 13 Jbeta primers were used in PCR. Libraries were prepared by immunoSEQ multiplex PCR; TCRdb keeps only in-frame clonotypes and omits some of them. The listing contains more than 95,000 clones. Sample: PBMCs. The receptor set was obtained from a man aged 30 to 39 in good health and CMV-seronegative.

The chain joins TRBV4-1 to TRBJ2-1; 7 nucleotides align to TRBD2. The CDR3 totals 14 residues. The trim removed 0 bases at V and 8 bases at J, leaving 4 bases unmatched. CDR1 is MGHRA, CDR2 YSYEKL, per germline. As DNA, the CDR3 is TGCGCCAGCAGCCAAGACTGGGGGGGAGATGAGCAGTTCTTC. The encoded protein is CASSQDWGGDEQFF.

The V call is TRBV28, the J call TRBJ1-5; D perhaps matches TRBD1 (6 bases). Germline CDR1 reads MDHEN; CDR2 reads SYDVKM. This CDR3 is built from 15 residues. Between the trimmed V and J ends, which lost 6 bases and 3 bases, there was a span of 15 bases. The CDR3 loop is CASRSPGAPNQPQHF. As DNA, the CDR3 is TGTGCCAGCAGGTCCCCAGGGGCTCCCAATCAGCCCCAGCATTTT. Supplemented by reference TRBV28 and TRBJ1-5, the full variable domain reads DVKVTQSSRYLVKRTGEKVFLECVQDMDHENMFWYRQDPGLGLRLIYFSYDVKMKEKGDIPEGYSVSREKKERFSLILESASTNQTSMYLCASRSPGAPNQPQHFGDGTRLSIL.

The chain combines TRBV5-1 with TRBJ2-1; 9 positions agree with TRBD2. Germline V gene data show CDR1 as SGHRS and CDR2 as YFSETQ. The CDR3 spans 16 residues. V was clipped by 4 bases and J by 3 bases; unmatched bases: 8. DNA of the CDR3: TGCGCCAGCAGCCCTCCGGGACTAGCTGACTACAATGAGCAGTTCTTC. Translated: CASSPPGLADYNEQFF.

The rearrangement links TRBV7-3 to TRBJ2-1; possibly TRBD2 for D (5 bases). The CDR3 has 13 residues. Trimming cost V 5 bases and J 7 bases, with 12 bases left between them. Germline assignment: CDR1 SGHTA and CDR2 FQGTGA. Written as DNA, the CDR3 is TGTGCCAGCAGCGGCAGTGGGAGAAATGAGCAGTTCTTC. It translates to CASSGSGRNEQFF.

CDR3 sequence (DNA): TGTGCCAGCAGTGAACAGGGGAACACTGAAGCTTTCTTT. Its protein is CASSEQGNTEAFF. The V and J genes are TRBV6-1 and TRBJ1-1, with D perhaps TRBD1 (5 bases). Trimming removed 2 bases at V and 1 base at J, with 5 bases between. Germline CDR1 and CDR2: MNHNS and SASEGT. The CDR3 is made up of 13 amino acids.

Concerning this clone itself: One junction end does not reproduce the germline sequence, and a read error may be involved. Other DNA sequences in the same sample also yield this CDR3. The V and J genes are TRBV6-1 and TRBJ1-5, with 8 bases matching TRBD1. CDR1 is MNHNS and CDR2 is SASEGT in the germline V gene. The CDR3 runs 15 residues. CDR3 protein: CASSESSGGNQPQHF. The CDR3 nucleotides read TGTGCCAGCAGTGAATCATCAGGGGGCAACCAGCCCCAGCATTTT.

This sequence joins TRBV5-6 and TRBJ1-1; D ambiguous. Looked up from germline, CDR1 is SGHDT and CDR2 is YYEEEE. The CDR3 covers 14 residues. The V and J ends lost 0 bases and 1 base respectively, with 7 bases between them. The CDR3 bases are TGTGCCAGCAGCTTGGAGAGGTGGAACACTGAAGCTTTCTTT. Its protein product is CASSLERWNTEAFF.

The chain recombines TRBV9 with TRBJ2-3; 7 positions agree with TRBD2. V lost 10 bases, J lost 0 bases, and 14 bases stayed unmatched. Germline V gene data show CDR1 as SGDLS and CDR2 as YYNGEE. The CDR3 loop spans 16 amino acids. CDR3 protein: CAPPSSGHSSTDTQYF. CDR3 coding DNA: TGTGCCCCACCCAGTAGCGGGCACTCTAGCACAGATACGCAGTATTTT. Full variable domain (rest looked up from reference TRBV9 and TRBJ2-3): DSGVTQTPKHLITATGQRVTLRCSPRSGDLSVYWYQQSLDQGLQFLIQYYNGEERAKGNILERFSAQQFPDLHSELNLSSLELGDSALYFCAPPSSGHSSTDTQYFGPGTRLTVL.

V and J are TRBV9 and TRBJ2-5; D uncertain. The germline V and J ends were trimmed by 3 bases and 2 bases, with 11 bases remaining between them. This CDR3 contains 14 residues. Germline CDR1 reads SGDLS; CDR2 reads YYNGEE. CDR3 nucleotide sequence: TGTGCCAGCAGCGAGGCCCGGAGTCAAGAGACCCAGTACTTC. Amino acids: CASSEARSQETQYF.

V gene TRBV30 combines with J gene TRBJ2-7; 10 bases map to TRBD1. The germline V gene has CDR1 GTSNPN and CDR2 SVGIG (reference sequence). This CDR3 is built from 14 residues. V lost 1 base to trimming and J lost 6 bases; unmatched junction nucleotides: 6. CDR3 amino acids: CAWSAADRGFEQYF. CDR3 nucleotides: TGTGCCTGGAGTGCCGCGGACAGGGGGTTCGAGCAGTACTTC.

CDR3 nucleotides: TGTGCCAGCAGTTCAACGGGAGGATATAGCCTGTACGAGCAGTACTTC. Protein sequence: CASSSTGGYSLYEQYF. The rearrangement uses TRBV28 and TRBJ2-7, with 7 nucleotides matching TRBD2. CDR3 length: 16 amino acids. The junction had 13 bases not matched to a gene; V was cut back by 4 bases and J by 4 bases. Germline values: CDR1 MDHEN, CDR2 SYDVKM.

The rearrangement joins TRBV29-1 to TRBJ2-1; 7 nucleotides line up with TRBD1. The CDR3 length is 12 residues. The junction had 3 bases not matched to a gene; V was cut back by 3 bases and J by 7 bases. Germline V lookup: CDR1 SQVTM, CDR2 ANQGSEA. The CDR3 sequence is CSVDNRGNEQFF. The CDR3 region has the DNA TGCAGCGTTGACAACAGGGGTAATGAGCAGTTCTTC.

The CDR3 loop reads CASSQPVSMGLAGATGELFF. The CDR3 nucleotides read TGCGCCAGCAGCCAGCCCGTCTCGATGGGACTAGCGGGGGCCACCGGGGAGCTGTTTTTT. The gene calls are TRBV4-1 and TRBJ2-2, with TRBD2 matching 14 bases. The J segment lost 4 bases and the V segment lost 3 bases, leaving 13 bases of the junction unmatched. Germline V gene lookup returns CDR1 MGHRA and CDR2 YSYEKL. This CDR3 contains 20 residues.

This chain links TRBV7-9 with TRBJ2-7; 11 bases are shared with TRBD1. Trimming took 5 bases from V and 3 from J; bases not matched to a gene: 6. Germline-derived CDR1 and CDR2 are SEHNR and FQNEAQ (reference sequence). The CDR3 runs 15 residues. CDR3 region: CASSLPGTGGYEQYF. DNA of the CDR3: TGTGCCAGCAGCCTCCCCGGGACAGGGGGCTACGAGCAGTACTTC.